Listed below are T cell receptor beta chains from one sample, sequenced in a study of regulatory T cells in long-lasting Graves disease. TCRdb independently ran MiXCR on the multiplex PCR reads; one entry per CDR3 protein. In the table there are approximately 300,000 distinct CDR3 sequences, under 20% of which are singletons. Source: peripheral blood mononuclear cells (PBMCs), taken at new diagnosis, from a patient treated with antithyroid drugs. The receptor set was obtained from a female donor with Graves disease. Each CDR3 is given with its conserved first and last residue. The D gene is left open where the match is weak. Clone size, where shown, is once, few, many, or a class for clones that have expanded.

once	TRBV11-2	NA	TRBJ2-1	TGTGCCAGCAGCCCCTGGACACTGAGGAGGGCCTACAATGAGCAGTTCTTC	CASSPWTLRRAYNEQFF
few	TRBV11-2	NA	TRBJ2-3	TGTGCCAGCAGCCAAGCATACCACACAGATACGCAGTATTTT	CASSQAYHTDTQYF
NA	TRBV30	TRBD2	TRBJ2-1	TGTGCCTATCAAGTTCTAGCGGGTTACAATGAGCAGTTCTTC	CAYQVLAGYNEQFF
many	TRBV7-2	TRBD2	TRBJ2-5	TGTGCCAGCAGCTTAGGGTCAACGGGAGGGGAGGAGACCCAGTACTTC	CASSLGSTGGEETQYF
many	TRBV27	NA	TRBJ2-2	TGTGCCAGCAGTTTAAACCGTCTTACCGGGGAGCTGTTTTTT	CASSLNRLTGELFF
NA	TRBV7-9	TRBD1	TRBJ2-5	TGTGCCAGCAGCCCGTTAGGGACAGGGGGCGCGAAGACCCAGTACTTC	CASSPLGTGGAKTQYF
many	TRBV6-1	NA	TRBJ1-6	TGTGCCAGCAGTCCCACAGATTTACTTAGCTCCTATAATTCACCCCTCCACTTT	CASSPTDLLSSYNSPLHF
many	TRBV28	TRBD1	TRBJ2-5	TGTGCCAGCAGTCCTACAGGGGTGAAAGAGACCCAGTACTTC	CASSPTGVKETQYF
NA	TRBV30	TRBD2	TRBJ2-7	TGTGCCTGGAGTGCCGGACTAGCGGGGCGGGAGCAGTACTTC	CAWSAGLAGREQYF
few	TRBV27	TRBD2	TRBJ2-1	TGTGCCAGCAAACGGTCCGGGACTAGCGGCAGCAATGAGCAGTTCTTC	CASKRSGTSGSNEQFF
many	TRBV6-1	NA	TRBJ2-3	TGTGCCAGTGGTAACACAGATACGCAGTATTTT	CASGNTDTQYF
many	TRBV10-3	NA	TRBJ1-5	TGTGCCATCAGTTCTGAACCCAGCAATCAGCCCCAGCATTTT	CAISSEPSNQPQHF
many	TRBV7-2	NA	TRBJ2-1	TGTGCCAGCAGCTTAACTCCTGCACATGAGCAGTTCTTC	CASSLTPAHEQFF
many	TRBV12-3/TRBV12-4	TRBD1	TRBJ2-7	TGTGCCAGCAGTCCAGGACAGGGTGGCGAGCAGTACTTC	CASSPGQGGEQYF
many	TRBV12-3/TRBV12-4	TRBD1	TRBJ1-6	TGTGCCAGCAGCCAATCGGGACAGGGGCATTCACCCCTCCACTTT	CASSQSGQGHSPLHF
many	TRBV15	NA	TRBJ2-5	TGTGCCACCAGCTGGGTACAAGAGACCCAGTACTTC	CATSWVQETQYF
NA	TRBV7-9	TRBD2	TRBJ2-1	TGTGCCAGCGTGACTAGCGGCACTACGGAGATATTCTTC	CASVTSGTTEIFF
many	TRBV7-8	NA	TRBJ1-1	TGTGCCAGCAGCTTAGGGTATGGGGGCCACACTGAAGCTTTCTTT	CASSLGYGGHTEAFF
NA	TRBV19	TRBD1	TRBJ2-6	TGTGCCAGTAGACCTGACAGGGGTTCCAGCTCTGGGGCCAACGTCCTGACTTTC	CASRPDRGSSSGANVLTF
many	TRBV12-3/TRBV12-4	NA	TRBJ2-5	TGTGCCAGCGCCGTAACAGGGAATGGGGAGACCCAGTACTTC	CASAVTGNGETQYF
NA	TRBV12-3/TRBV12-4	NA	TRBJ2-7	TGTGCCAGCAGTCTAGGGGAAAGCTCCTACGAGCAGTACTTC	CASSLGESSYEQYF
many	TRBV12-3/TRBV12-4	NA	TRBJ1-3	TGTGCCAGCAGGGGGATCCCGACAGACCATGACGACTCTGGAAACACCATATATTTT	CASRGIPTDHDDSGNTIYF
many	TRBV2	NA	TRBJ2-7	TGTGCCAGCAGGAGGGGACCGGACAGATACTACGAGCAGTACTTC	CASRRGPDRYYEQYF
NA	TRBV5-5	TRBD1	TRBJ2-3	TGTGCCAGCAGCTTCCGACAGGGCGGCACCACAGACACGCAGTATTTT	CASSFRQGGTTDTQYF
NA	TRBV12-3/TRBV12-4	NA	TRBJ2-5	TGTGCCAGCAGTTTAGATTCCAGTCCGGAGACCCAGTACTTC	CASSLDSSPETQYF
many	TRBV28	NA	TRBJ2-7	TGTGCCAGCAGCCTTCCCTCCTACGAGCAGTACTTC	CASSLPSYEQYF
few	TRBV3-1	NA	TRBJ2-2	TGTGCCAGCAGCCAAGATTCCTTCTTGGACACCGGGGAGCTGTTTTTT	CASSQDSFLDTGELFF
NA	TRBV28	NA	TRBJ2-7	TGTGCCAGTCTGACCGCGGGGCTCTACGAGCAGTACTTC	CASLTAGLYEQYF
many	TRBV10-3	TRBD2	TRBJ2-1	TGTGCCATCAGGACGCGGGAGTATGAGCAGTTCTTC	CAIRTREYEQFF
many	TRBV24-1	TRBD2	TRBJ2-1	TGTGCCACCAGTGATTCATACAGCGGGAAAGGATACAATGAGCAGTTCTTC	CATSDSYSGKGYNEQFF
many	TRBV12-3/TRBV12-4	NA	TRBJ2-1	TGTGCCAGCAGTCCCGGACCCGCCCTTCGCAATGAGCAGTTCTTC	CASSPGPALRNEQFF
many	TRBV5-1	TRBD1	TRBJ1-4	TGCGCCAGCAGCGCTCGACAGGGCCGGAATGAAAAACTGTTTTTT	CASSARQGRNEKLFF
NA	TRBV6-2/TRBV6-3	TRBD1	TRBJ1-1	TGTGCCAGCAGCAAAACCCCGCAGGGGGCGATGGTAGCTTTCTTT	CASSKTPQGAMVAFF
many	TRBV6-1	NA	TRBJ2-2	TGTGCCAGCTGCAGGGCCCCCGCGAACACCGGGGAGCTGTTTTTT	CASCRAPANTGELFF
few	TRBV4-1	TRBD2	TRBJ2-7	TGCGCCAGCAGCCAAGGACTAGCGGGAGGATTCGAGCAGTACTTC	CASSQGLAGGFEQYF
many	TRBV27	NA	TRBJ1-4	TGTGCCAGCAGTTTTTCTCTGTCCCCAGGGGTTATGCCTGAAAAACTGTTTTTT	CASSFSLSPGVMPEKLFF
many	TRBV20-1	NA	TRBJ2-7	TGCAGTGCTAGCCCGTTGGGCTCCTCCGAGCAGTACTTC	CSASPLGSSEQYF
NA	TRBV30	NA	TRBJ2-5	TGTGCCTGGAAGCGGGTGAGAGTGGAGACCCAGTACTTC	CAWKRVRVETQYF
many	TRBV28	NA	TRBJ1-4	TGTGCCAGCAGTTTCGTCGGGGCCCATAATGAAAAACTGTTTTTT	CASSFVGAHNEKLFF
NA	TRBV12-3/TRBV12-4	NA	TRBJ1-1	TGTGCCAGCAGCCCTAACGGTCTGAACACTGAAGCTTTCTTT	CASSPNGLNTEAFF
NA	TRBV7-3	NA	TRBJ2-1	TGTGCCAGCAGCCCCGCGGGGTCCGGGGATGAGCAGTTCTTC	CASSPAGSGDEQFF
NA	TRBV20-1	TRBD2	TRBJ2-1	TGCAGTGCTAGCGTAGCGGGAGGGCCGAACAATGAGCAGTTCTTC	CSASVAGGPNNEQFF
many	TRBV25-1	TRBD1	TRBJ2-5	TGTGCCAGCAGTGAATGGGGGACAGTGAACCAAGAGACCCAGTACTTC	CASSEWGTVNQETQYF
many	TRBV6-1	NA	TRBJ2-1	TGTGCCAGCAGGGGGCCCATCGTGACGCTTTCCTACAATGAGCAGTTCTTC	CASRGPIVTLSYNEQFF
many	TRBV7-2	NA	TRBJ2-1	TGTGCCAGCAGCTCTTCAGGGTATGAGCAGTTCTTC	CASSSSGYEQFF
NA	TRBV7-2	TRBD2	TRBJ2-3	TGTGCCAGCAGCTCTGCTAGCGGGAACACAGATACGCAGTATTTT	CASSSASGNTDTQYF
many	TRBV29-1	TRBD2	TRBJ2-1	TGCAGCATGCGGACTAGCGGGGTTCGGGACTACAATGAGCAGTTCTTC	CSMRTSGVRDYNEQFF
once	TRBV30	NA	TRBJ1-2	TGTGCCTTCGGACAGAACTATGGCTACACCTTC	CAFGQNYGYTF
many	TRBV12-3/TRBV12-4	TRBD2	TRBJ2-7	TGTGCCAGCAGCTCTAGCGGGAGAGACCTACGAGGGCAGTACTTC	CASSSSGRDLRGQYF
many	TRBV7-9	NA	TRBJ2-6	TGTGCCAGCCCCGGAACGCTCCTCTCTGGGGCCAACGTCCTGACTTTC	CASPGTLLSGANVLTF